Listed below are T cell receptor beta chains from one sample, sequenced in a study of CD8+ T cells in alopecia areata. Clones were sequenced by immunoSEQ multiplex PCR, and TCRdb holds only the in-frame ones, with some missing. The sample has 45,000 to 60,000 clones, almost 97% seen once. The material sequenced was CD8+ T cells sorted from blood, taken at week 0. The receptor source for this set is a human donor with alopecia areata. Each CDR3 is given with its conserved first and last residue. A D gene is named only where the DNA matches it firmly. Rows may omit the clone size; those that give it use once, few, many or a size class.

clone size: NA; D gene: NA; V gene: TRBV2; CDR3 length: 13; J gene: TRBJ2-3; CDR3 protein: CASSEVPPDTQYF; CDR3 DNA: TGTGCCAGCAGTGAAGTCCCTCCGGATACGCAGTATTTT
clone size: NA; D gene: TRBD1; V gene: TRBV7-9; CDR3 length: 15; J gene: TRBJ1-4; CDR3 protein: CASSNQGESNEKLFF; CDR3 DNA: TGTGCCAGCAGTAACCAGGGGGAATCCAATGAAAAACTGTTTTTT
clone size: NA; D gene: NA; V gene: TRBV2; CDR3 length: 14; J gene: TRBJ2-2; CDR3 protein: CASSEVPNTGELFF; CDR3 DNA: TGTGCCAGCAGTGAAGTACCGAACACCGGGGAGCTGTTTTTT
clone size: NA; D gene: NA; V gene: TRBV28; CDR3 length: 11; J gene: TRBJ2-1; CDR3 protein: CASSSHNEQFF; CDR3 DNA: TGTGCCAGCAGTTCGCACAATGAGCAGTTCTTC
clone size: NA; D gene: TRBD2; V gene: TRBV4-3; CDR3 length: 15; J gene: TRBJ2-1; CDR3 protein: CASSQDSGGANEQFF; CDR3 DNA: TGCGCCAGCAGCCAAGATAGCGGGGGGGCCAATGAGCAGTTCTTC
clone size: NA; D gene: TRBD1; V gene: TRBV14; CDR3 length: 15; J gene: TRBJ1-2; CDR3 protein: CASSRTGTGRYGYTF; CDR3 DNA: TGTGCCAGCAGCCGAACCGGGACAGGGCGCTATGGCTACACCTTC
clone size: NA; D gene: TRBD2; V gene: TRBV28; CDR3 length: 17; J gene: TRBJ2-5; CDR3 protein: CASSFPGLAGIQETQYF; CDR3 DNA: TGTGCCAGCAGTTTTCCCGGACTAGCGGGGATCCAAGAGACCCAGTACTTC
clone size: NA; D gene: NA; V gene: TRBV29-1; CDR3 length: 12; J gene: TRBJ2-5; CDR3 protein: CSAETLQETQYF; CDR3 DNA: TGCAGCGCTGAGACGTTACAAGAGACCCAGTACTTC
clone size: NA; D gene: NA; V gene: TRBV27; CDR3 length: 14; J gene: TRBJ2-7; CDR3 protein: CASSLVRTAYEQYF; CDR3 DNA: TGTGCCAGCAGTTTGGTTAGGACGGCGTACGAGCAGTACTTC
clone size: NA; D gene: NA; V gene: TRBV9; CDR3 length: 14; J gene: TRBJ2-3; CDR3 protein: CASSLRTSTDTQYF; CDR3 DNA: TGTGCCAGCAGCCTCAGGACTTCCACAGATACGCAGTATTTT
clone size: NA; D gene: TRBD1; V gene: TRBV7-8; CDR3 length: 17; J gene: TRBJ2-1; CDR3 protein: CASSLGGWQGAYNEQFF; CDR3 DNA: TGTGCCAGCAGCTTAGGTGGCTGGCAGGGGGCCTACAATGAGCAGTTCTTC
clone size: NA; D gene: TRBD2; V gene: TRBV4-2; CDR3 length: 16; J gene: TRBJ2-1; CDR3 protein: CASSQDASGGSNEQFF; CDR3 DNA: TGTGCCAGCAGCCAAGATGCTAGCGGGGGAAGCAATGAGCAGTTCTTC
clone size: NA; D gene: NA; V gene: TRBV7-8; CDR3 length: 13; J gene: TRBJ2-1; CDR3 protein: CASSLDGYNEQFF; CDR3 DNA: TGTGCCAGCAGCTTGGACGGATACAATGAGCAGTTCTTC
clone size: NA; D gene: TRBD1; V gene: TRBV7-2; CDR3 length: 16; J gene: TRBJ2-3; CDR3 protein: CASSTRDRGVADTQYF; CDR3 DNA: TGTGCCAGCAGCACGCGGGACAGGGGGGTTGCAGATACGCAGTATTTT
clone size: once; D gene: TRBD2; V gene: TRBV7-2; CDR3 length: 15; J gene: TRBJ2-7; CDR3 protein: CASSLGLAGAYEQYF; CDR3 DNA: TGTGCCAGCAGCCTAGGACTAGCGGGGGCATACGAGCAGTACTTC
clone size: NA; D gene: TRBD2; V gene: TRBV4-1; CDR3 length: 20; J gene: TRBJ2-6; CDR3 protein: CASSQAAGTSGFSGANVLTF; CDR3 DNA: TGCGCCAGCAGCCAAGCGGCGGGGACTAGCGGATTCTCTGGGGCCAACGTCCTGACTTTC
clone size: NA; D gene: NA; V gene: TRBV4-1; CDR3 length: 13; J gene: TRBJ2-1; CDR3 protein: CASSQMDLNEQFF; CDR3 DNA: TGCGCCAGCAGCCAGATGGACTTAAATGAGCAGTTCTTC
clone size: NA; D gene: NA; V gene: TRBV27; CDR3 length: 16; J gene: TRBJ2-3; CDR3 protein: CASSATTGPGTDTQYF; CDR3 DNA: TGTGCCAGCAGTGCCACGACAGGCCCGGGGACAGATACGCAGTATTTT
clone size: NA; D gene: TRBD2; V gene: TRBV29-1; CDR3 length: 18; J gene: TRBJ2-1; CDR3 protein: CSAAPQRGRAGGLNEQFF; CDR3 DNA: TGCAGCGCTGCCCCCCAGCGGGGGAGGGCGGGGGGGCTTAATGAGCAGTTCTTC
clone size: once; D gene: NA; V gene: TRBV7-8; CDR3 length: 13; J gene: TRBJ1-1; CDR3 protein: CASSLAPGPEAFF; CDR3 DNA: TGTGCCAGCAGCTTAGCCCCAGGCCCTGAAGCTTTCTTT
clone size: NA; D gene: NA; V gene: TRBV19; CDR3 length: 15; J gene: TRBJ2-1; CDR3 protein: CASSRGIMGYNEQFF; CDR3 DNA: TGTGCCAGTAGTAGAGGGATTATGGGCTACAATGAGCAGTTCTTC
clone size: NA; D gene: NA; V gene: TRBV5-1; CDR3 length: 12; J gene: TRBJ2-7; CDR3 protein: CASSLGGDEQYF; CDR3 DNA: TGCGCCAGCAGCTTGGGCGGGGACGAGCAGTACTTC
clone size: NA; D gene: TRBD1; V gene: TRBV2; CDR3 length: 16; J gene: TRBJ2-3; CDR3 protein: CASSDDRDRVTDTQYF; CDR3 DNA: TGTGCCAGCAGTGACGACCGGGACAGGGTCACAGATACGCAGTATTTT
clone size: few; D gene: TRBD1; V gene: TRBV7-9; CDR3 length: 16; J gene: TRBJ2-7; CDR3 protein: CASSLSGTGVDYEQYF; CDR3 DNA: TGTGCCAGCAGCCTATCCGGGACAGGGGTAGACTACGAGCAGTACTTC
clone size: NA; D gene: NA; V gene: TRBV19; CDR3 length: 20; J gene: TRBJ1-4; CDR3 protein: CASKLGWSVTHRATNEKLFF; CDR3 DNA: TGTGCCAGCAAGTTGGGCTGGTCGGTGACACACAGAGCAACTAATGAAAAACTGTTTTTT
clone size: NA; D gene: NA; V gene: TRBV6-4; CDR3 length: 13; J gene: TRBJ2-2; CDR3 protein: CASSESPTGELFF; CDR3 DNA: TGTGCCAGCAGTGAGAGTCCCACCGGGGAGCTGTTTTTT
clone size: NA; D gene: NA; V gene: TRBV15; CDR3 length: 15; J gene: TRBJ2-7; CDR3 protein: CATSRPGQTSYEQYF; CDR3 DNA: TGTGCCACCAGCAGACCTGGACAGACCTCCTACGAGCAGTACTTC
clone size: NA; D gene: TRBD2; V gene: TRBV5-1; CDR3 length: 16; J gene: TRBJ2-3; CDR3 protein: CASSLDPGLAADTQYF; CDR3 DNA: TGCGCCAGCAGCTTGGACCCGGGACTAGCGGCAGATACGCAGTATTTT
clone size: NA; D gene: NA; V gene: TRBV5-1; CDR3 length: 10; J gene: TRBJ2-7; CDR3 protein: CASSLYEQYF; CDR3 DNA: TGCGCCAGCTCCCTCTACGAGCAGTACTTC
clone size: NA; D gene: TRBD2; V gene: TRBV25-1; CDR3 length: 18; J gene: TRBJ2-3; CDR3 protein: CASSEITAGGPGTDTQYF; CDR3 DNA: TGTGCCAGCAGTGAAATCACCGCGGGGGGGCCGGGCACAGATACGCAGTATTTT
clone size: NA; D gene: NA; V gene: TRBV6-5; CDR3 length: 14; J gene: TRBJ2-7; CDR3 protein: CASSYGDVSYEQYF; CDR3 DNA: TGTGCCAGCAGTTACGGTGACGTCTCCTACGAGCAGTACTTC
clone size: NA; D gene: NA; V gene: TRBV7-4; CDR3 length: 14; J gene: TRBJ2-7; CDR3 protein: CASSSMTASYEQYF; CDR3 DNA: TGTGCCAGCAGCTCAATGACAGCCTCCTACGAGCAGTACTTC
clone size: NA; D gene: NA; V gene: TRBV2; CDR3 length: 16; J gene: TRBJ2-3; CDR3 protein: CASSLGARHTRDTQYF; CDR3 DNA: TGTGCCAGCAGCCTTGGGGCTAGACACACAAGGGATACGCAGTATTTT
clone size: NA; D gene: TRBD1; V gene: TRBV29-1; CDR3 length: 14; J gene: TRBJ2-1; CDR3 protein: CSVEVRDRDHEQFF; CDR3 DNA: TGCAGCGTTGAAGTTAGGGACAGGGACCATGAGCAGTTCTTC
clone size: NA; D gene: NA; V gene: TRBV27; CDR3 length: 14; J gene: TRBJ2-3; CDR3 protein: CASSPLVRGDTQYF; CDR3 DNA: TGTGCCAGCAGTCCTCTAGTCCGGGGAGATACGCAGTATTTT
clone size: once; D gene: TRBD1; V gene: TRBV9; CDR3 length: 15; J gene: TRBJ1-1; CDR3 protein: CASSVEGQGTTEAFF; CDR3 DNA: TGTGCCAGCAGCGTAGAGGGACAGGGGACTACTGAAGCTTTCTTT
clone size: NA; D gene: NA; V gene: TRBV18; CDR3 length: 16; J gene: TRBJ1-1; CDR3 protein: CASSPHRGGVGTEAFF; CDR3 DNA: TGTGCCAGCTCACCCCACCGGGGAGGGGTCGGCACTGAAGCTTTCTTT
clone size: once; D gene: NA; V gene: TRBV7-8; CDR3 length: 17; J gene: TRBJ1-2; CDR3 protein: CASSFGDLSPYNYGYTF; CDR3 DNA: TGTGCCAGCAGCTTCGGGGACCTCTCCCCCTATAACTATGGCTACACCTTC
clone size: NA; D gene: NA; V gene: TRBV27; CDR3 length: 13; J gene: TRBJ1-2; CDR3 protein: CASSLAPEYGYTF; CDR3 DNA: TGTGCCAGCAGTTTGGCCCCAGAATATGGCTACACCTTC
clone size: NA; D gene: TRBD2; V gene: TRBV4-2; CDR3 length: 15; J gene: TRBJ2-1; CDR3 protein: CASSQEVSGGNEQFF; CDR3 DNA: TGTGCCAGCAGCCAAGAGGTTAGCGGGGGCAATGAGCAGTTCTTC
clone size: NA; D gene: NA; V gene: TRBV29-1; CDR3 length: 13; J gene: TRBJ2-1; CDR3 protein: CSVLSGESNEQFF; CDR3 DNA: TGCAGCGTTCTGTCAGGGGAATCCAATGAGCAGTTCTTC
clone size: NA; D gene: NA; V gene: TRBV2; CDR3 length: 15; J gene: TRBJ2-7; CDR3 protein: CASSDLGGQSYEQYF; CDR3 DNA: TGTGCCAGCAGTGATCTCGGGGGACAATCCTACGAGCAGTACTTC
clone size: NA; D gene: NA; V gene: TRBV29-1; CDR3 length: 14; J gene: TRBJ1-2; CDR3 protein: CSVEVATGKYGYTF; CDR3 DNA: TGCAGCGTTGAAGTGGCCACAGGGAAGTATGGCTACACCTTC
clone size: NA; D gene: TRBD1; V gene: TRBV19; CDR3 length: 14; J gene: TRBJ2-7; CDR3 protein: CASSSRDSSYEQYF; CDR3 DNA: TGTGCCAGTAGTAGCCGGGACAGTTCCTACGAGCAGTACTTC
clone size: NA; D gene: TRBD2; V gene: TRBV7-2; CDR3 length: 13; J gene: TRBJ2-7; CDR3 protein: CASRSGGAEEQYF; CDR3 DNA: TGTGCCAGCAGAAGCGGGGGGGCGGAAGAGCAGTACTTC
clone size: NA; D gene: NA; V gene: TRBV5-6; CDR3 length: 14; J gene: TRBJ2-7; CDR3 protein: CASSLGGSSYEQYF; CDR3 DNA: TGTGCCAGCAGCTTGGGGGGGAGCTCCTACGAGCAGTACTTC
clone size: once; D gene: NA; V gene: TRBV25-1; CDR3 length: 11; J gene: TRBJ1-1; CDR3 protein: CASSENTEAFF; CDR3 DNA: TGTGCCAGCAGTGAGAACACTGAAGCTTTCTTT
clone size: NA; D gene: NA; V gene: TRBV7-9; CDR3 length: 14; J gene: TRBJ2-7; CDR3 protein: CASSFSPDSYEQYF; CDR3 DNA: TGTGCCAGCAGCTTTTCCCCTGACTCCTACGAGCAGTACTTC
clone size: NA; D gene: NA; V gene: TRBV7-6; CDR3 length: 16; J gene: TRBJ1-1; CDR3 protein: CASSPVLDSLNTEAFF; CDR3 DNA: TGTGCCAGCAGCCCTGTCCTGGACAGTTTGAACACTGAAGCTTTCTTT
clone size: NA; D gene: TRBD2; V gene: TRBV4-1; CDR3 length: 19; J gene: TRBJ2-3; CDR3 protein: CASSQMDWASGGITDTQYF; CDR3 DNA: TGCGCCAGCAGCCAAATGGATTGGGCTAGCGGGGGGATCACAGATACGCAGTATTTT
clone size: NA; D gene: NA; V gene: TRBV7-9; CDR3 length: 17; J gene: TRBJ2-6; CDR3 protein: CASSLNPGDAGANVLTF; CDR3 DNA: TGTGCCAGCAGCTTAAATCCAGGGGATGCTGGGGCCAACGTCCTGACTTTC
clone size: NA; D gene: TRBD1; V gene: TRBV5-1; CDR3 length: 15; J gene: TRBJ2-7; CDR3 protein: CASSLEDRLSYEQYF; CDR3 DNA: TGCGCCAGCAGCCTGGAGGACAGGCTGTCGTACGAGCAGTACTTC
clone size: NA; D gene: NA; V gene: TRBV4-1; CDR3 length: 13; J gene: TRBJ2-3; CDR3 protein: CASSQELTDTQYF; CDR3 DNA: TGCGCCAGCAGCCAAGAGCTCACAGATACGCAGTATTTT
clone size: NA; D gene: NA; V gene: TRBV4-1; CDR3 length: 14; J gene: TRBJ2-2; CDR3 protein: CASSLSRVTGELFF; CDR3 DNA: TGCGCCAGCAGCCTATCCAGGGTCACCGGGGAGCTGTTTTTT
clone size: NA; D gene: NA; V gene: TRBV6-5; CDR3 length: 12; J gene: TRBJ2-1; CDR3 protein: CASSPTGLEQFF; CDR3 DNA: TGTGCCAGCAGCCCTACGGGACTTGAGCAGTTCTTC
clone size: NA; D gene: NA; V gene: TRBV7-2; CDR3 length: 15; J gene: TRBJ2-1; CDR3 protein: CASSLRPTTDNEQFF; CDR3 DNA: TGTGCCAGCAGCTTAAGACCGACTACTGACAATGAGCAGTTCTTC
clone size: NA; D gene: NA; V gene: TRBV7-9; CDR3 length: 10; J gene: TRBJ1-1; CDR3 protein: CASSPPEAFF; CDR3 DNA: TGTGCCAGCAGCCCACCGGAAGCTTTCTTT
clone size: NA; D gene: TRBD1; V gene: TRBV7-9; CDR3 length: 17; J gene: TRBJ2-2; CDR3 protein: CASRYRTGVLRTGELFF; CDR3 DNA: TGTGCCAGCAGATACCGGACAGGCGTTTTAAGGACCGGGGAGCTGTTTTTT
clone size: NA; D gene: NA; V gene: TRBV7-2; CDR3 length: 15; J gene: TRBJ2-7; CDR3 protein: CASSLVSLQSYEQYF; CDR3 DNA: TGTGCCAGCAGCTTAGTCAGCCTACAATCCTACGAGCAGTACTTC